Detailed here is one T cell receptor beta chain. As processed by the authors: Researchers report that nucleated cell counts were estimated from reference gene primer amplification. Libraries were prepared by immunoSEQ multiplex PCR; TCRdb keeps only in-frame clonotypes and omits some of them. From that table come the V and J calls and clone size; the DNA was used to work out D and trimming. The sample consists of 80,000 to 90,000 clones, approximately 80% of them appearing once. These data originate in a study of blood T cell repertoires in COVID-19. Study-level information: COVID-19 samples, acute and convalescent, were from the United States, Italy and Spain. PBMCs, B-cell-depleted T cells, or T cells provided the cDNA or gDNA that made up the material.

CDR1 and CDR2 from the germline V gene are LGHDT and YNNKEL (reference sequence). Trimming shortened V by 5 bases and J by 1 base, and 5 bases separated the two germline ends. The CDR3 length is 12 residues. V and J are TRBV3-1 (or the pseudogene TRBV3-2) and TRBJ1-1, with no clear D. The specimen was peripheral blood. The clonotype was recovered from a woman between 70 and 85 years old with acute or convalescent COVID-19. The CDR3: CASSYGNTEAFF. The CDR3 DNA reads TGTGCCAGCAGCTACGGGAACACTGAAGCTTTCTTT.